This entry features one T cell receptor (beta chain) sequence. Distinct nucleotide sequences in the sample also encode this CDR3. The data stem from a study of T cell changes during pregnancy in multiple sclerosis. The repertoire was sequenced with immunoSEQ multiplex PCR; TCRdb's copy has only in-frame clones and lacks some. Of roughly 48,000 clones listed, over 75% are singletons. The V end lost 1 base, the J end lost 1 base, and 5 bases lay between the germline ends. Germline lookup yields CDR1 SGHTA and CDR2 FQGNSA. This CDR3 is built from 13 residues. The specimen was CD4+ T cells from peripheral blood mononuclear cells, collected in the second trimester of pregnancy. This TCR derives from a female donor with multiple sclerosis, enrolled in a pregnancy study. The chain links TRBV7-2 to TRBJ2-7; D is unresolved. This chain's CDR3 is CASSLDSSYEQYF. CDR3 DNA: TGTGCCAGCAGCTTAGACAGTTCCTACGAGCAGTACTTC.